These 29 T cell receptor beta chains came from one sample sequenced in a study of cytomegalovirus exposure and HLA in healthy donors. The PCR was carried out with 60 Vbeta primers and 13 Jbeta primers. The table came from immunoSEQ multiplex PCR; TCRdb's copy has only in-frame clones and leaves some out. The sample comprises roughly 180,000 clones, roughly 84% of which are singletons, and 0.95% to 1.5% rests with the top ten. The material sequenced was PBMCs. All receptors come from a girl aged 2 to 9 in good health and CMV-seropositive.

The V call is TRBV30, the J call TRBJ1-2; 8 positions agree with TRBD1. CDR3 length equals 12 residues. V lost 4 bases, J lost 7 bases, and 5 bases stayed unmatched. The germline CDR1 and CDR2 sequences are GTSNPN and SVGIG (reference sequence). CDR3 region: CAWNAGGSGYTF. The DNA for the CDR3 is TGTGCCTGGAATGCAGGGGGCAGTGGCTACACCTTC. Combining the CDR3 with reference TRBV30 and TRBJ1-2 gives the whole variable domain SQTIHQWPATLVQPVGSPLSLECTVEGTSNPNLYWYRQAAGRGLQLLFYSVGIGQISSEVPQNLSASRPQDRQFILSSKKLLLSDSGFYLCAWNAGGSGYTFGSGTRLTVV.

The rearrangement links TRBV25-1 to TRBJ2-1, with 9 bases identical to TRBD2. The CDR3 is 15 amino acids. V dropped 6 bases and J dropped 9; count of bases not matched to a gene: 12. CDR1 is MGHDK, CDR2 SYGVNS, per germline. CDR3 nucleotide sequence: TGTGCCAGCAGGGCCTTTAGCGGGGGCCACTGTGAGCAGTTCTTC. Its translation is CASRAFSGGHCEQFF.

The rearrangement uses TRBV5-6 and TRBJ1-5; TRBD1 matches at 8 bases. The V and J ends lost 0 bases and 4 bases, in that order; junction bases with no gene match: 3. The CDR3 contains 15 residues. Germline V gives CDR1 SGHDT, CDR2 YYEEEE. CDR3 amino acids: CASSLAQGANQPQHF. The CDR3 coding sequence is TGTGCCAGCAGCTTGGCGCAGGGGGCAAATCAGCCCCAGCATTTT.

This chain uses TRBV19 with TRBJ2-1; no clear D gene. Germline V gene lookup returns CDR1 LNHDA and CDR2 SQIVND (reference sequence). The V end was cut by 7 bases, the J end by 6 bases, with 7 bases between. The CDR3 has 11 residues. In DNA, the CDR3 is TGTGCCAGTAACTACGGCAATGAGCAGTTCTTC. It yields the protein CASNYGNEQFF.

The chain links TRBV10-1 to TRBJ2-1, with 10 bases aligning to TRBD2. Germline V gene sequence: CDR1 WNHNN, CDR2 SYGVQD (reference sequence). The CDR3 totals 16 residues. The junction had 17 bases not matched to a gene; V was cut back by 8 bases and J by 10 bases. In nucleotides, the CDR3 is TGCGCCAGCTCCCGGGACGGTAGCGGGGGGCCAGGGGAGCAGTTCTTC. This sequence encodes CASSRDGSGGPGEQFF.

This chain connects TRBV2 to TRBJ2-5, with 8 bases that match TRBD1. The J call may be incorrect, as the DNA end agrees better with TRBJ2-7. From germline, CDR1 is SNHLY and CDR2 FYNNEI. The CDR3 has 12 residues. CDR3 bases: TGTGCCAGCAGGGACAGGGTCTACGAGCAGTACTTC. Translated: CASRDRVYEQYF.

The chain uses TRBV10-3 and TRBJ1-2; 9 bases fit TRBD1. The V gene's germline CDR1 is ENHRY and CDR2 SYGVKD. Trimming took 3 bases from V and 4 from J; bases not matched to a gene: 3. The CDR3 is 14 amino acids. The CDR3 loop reads CAISDLTGGYGYTF. The CDR3 coding sequence is TGTGCCATCAGTGACTTGACAGGGGGCTATGGCTACACCTTC.

The gene calls are TRBV5-1 and TRBJ2-3; possible D gene TRBD1, 5 bases. CDR1 SGHRS and CDR2 YFSETQ come from the germline V gene. V dropped 0 bases and J dropped 2 bases, with 7 bases sitting between them. The CDR3 is 14 residues long. The CDR3 DNA follows: TGCGCCAGCAGCTTGGAAGGGGCCACAGATACGCAGTATTTT. It encodes CASSLEGATDTQYF.

This clone was counted once. The chain recombines TRBV28 with TRBJ2-7; D is perhaps TRBD2 (6 bases). CDR1 MDHEN and CDR2 SYDVKM come from the germline V gene. Trimming pared 2 bases from V and 4 bases from J, leaving 15 bases between. CDR3 length equals 15 residues. DNA for the CDR3: TGTGCCAGCAGTTTAGGCGCTAGCGAGAATTACGAGCAGTACTTC. Amino acids: CASSLGASENYEQYF.

This clone was seen only a few times. As DNA, the CDR3 is TGCGCCAGCAGCTTTAATGGACAGGGCTTGGAAAAACTGTTTTTT. Residues: CASSFNGQGLEKLFF. This chain links TRBV5-1 with TRBJ1-4; 8 nucleotides align to TRBD1. Germline V gene data show CDR1 as SGHRS and CDR2 as YFSETQ. This CDR3 comprises 15 residues. V shed 2 bases and J 8 bases; nucleotides not matched to a gene: 8.

This clone was detected once. The chain has TRBV6-5 and TRBJ1-1, with a weak D call TRBD1 (5 bases). V shed 7 bases and J shed 4 bases, with 19 bases lying between them. The germline CDR1 and CDR2 sequences are MNHEY and SVGAGI. The CDR3 spans 15 residues. CDR3 sequence reads: CASKFQSAGGTEAFF. The CDR3 nucleotides read TGTGCCAGCAAGTTCCAGAGCGCCGGGGGCACTGAAGCTTTCTTT.

This clone was counted a few times. The genes are TRBV4-1 and TRBJ1-5; 10 nucleotides line up with TRBD1. This CDR3 has 13 amino acids. The V segment lost 9 bases and the J segment 4 bases; nucleotides outside the gene matches: 3. Looked up from germline, CDR1 is MGHRA and CDR2 is YSYEKL. In DNA, the CDR3 is TGCGCCAGTAGGGGACAGGGGAATCAGCCCCAGCATTTT. Translated, it gives CASRGQGNQPQHF.

This clone has just one count. This sequence joins TRBV6-1 and TRBJ1-1; D uncertain. V was clipped by 9 bases and J by 9 bases, with 14 bases between them. Germline CDR1 reads MNHNS; CDR2 reads SASEGT. The CDR3 consists of 11 residues. This CDR3 is CASGSRGKAFF. The CDR3 DNA sequence: TGTGCCAGTGGGAGTCGGGGTAAAGCTTTCTTT.

This clone appeared a few times. The chain couples TRBV5-4 to TRBJ1-2, with 10 nucleotides matching TRBD1. From germline, CDR1 is SGHNT and CDR2 YYREEE (reference sequence). Unmatched junction bases numbered 3, after V lost 4 bases and J lost 3 bases. This CDR3 is built from 14 residues. This CDR3 reads CASSGQGGYYGYTF. As DNA, the CDR3 is TGTGCCAGCAGCGGACAGGGGGGATACTATGGCTACACCTTC.

The rearrangement joins TRBV7-2 to TRBJ1-1, with a weak D call TRBD1 (6 bases). V gave up 1 base and J gave up 6 bases, with 15 bases separating them. CDR3 size: 15 residues. CDR1 is SGHTA and CDR2 is FQGNSA in the germline V gene. DNA of the CDR3: TGTGCCAGCAGCTTAGGAGGGGGTCGGGTCTCTGAAGCTTTCTTT. This sequence encodes CASSLGGGRVSEAFF.

The chain uses TRBV30 and TRBJ2-3; TRBD1 is a possible D gene (6 bases). CDR1 and CDR2 (germline): GTSNPN, SVGIG (reference sequence). V was clipped by 3 bases and J by 4 bases, with 17 bases between them. CDR3 size: 15 residues. The CDR3 loop is CAWRRSITGSDTQYF. DNA of the CDR3: TGTGCCTGGAGACGGTCTATTACAGGGTCAGATACGCAGTATTTT.

The V call is TRBV7-8, the J call TRBJ1-1; 9 nucleotides align to TRBD1. The ends lost 2 bases at V and 4 bases at J; junction bases unmatched: 11. CDR3 size: 17 residues. CDR1 is SGHVS, CDR2 FQNEAQ, per germline. The CDR3 is CASSLYPQGAVSTEAFF. Written as DNA, the CDR3 is TGTGCCAGCAGCTTATACCCACAGGGGGCGGTGAGCACTGAAGCTTTCTTT.

The chain has TRBV6-4 and TRBJ1-1; 10 bases align to TRBD1. With 5 bases clipped from V and 7 bases from J, the junction kept 13 bases outside the gene matches. There are 16 residues in the CDR3. CDR1 is MRHNA and CDR2 is SNTAGT in the germline V gene. CDR3 sequence: CASSPDMRQGAGEAFF. The CDR3 nucleotides are TGTGCCAGCAGTCCCGATATGAGACAGGGGGCGGGTGAAGCTTTCTTT.

The chain couples TRBV19 to TRBJ2-5, with a tentative D call TRBD2 (6 bases). Germline V gives CDR1 LNHDA, CDR2 SQIVND (reference sequence). This CDR3 has 15 residues. V lost 4 bases and J 6 bases, leaving 18 bases between the germline ends. Written as DNA, the CDR3 is TGTGCCAGTAGTACCTCGGGACCTGCGGGAAAGACCCAGTACTTC. Translated: CASSTSGPAGKTQYF.

CDR3 protein: CASSYISRTGDTQYF. The CDR3, as DNA: TGTGCCAGCAGCTATATCAGCCGGACAGGGGATACGCAGTATTTT. This chain uses TRBV5-5 with TRBJ2-3, with 8 bases matching TRBD1. CDR3 size: 15 residues. Germline trimming cut 3 bases from V and 6 bases from J; bases unmatched to any gene: 9. Per germline, CDR1 SGHKS and CDR2 YYEKEE (reference sequence).

The V call is TRBV6-1, the J call TRBJ2-6; D not certain. The CDR3 is 13 residues long. V gave up 6 bases and J gave up 5 bases, with 8 bases separating them. Germline CDR1 reads MNHNS; CDR2 reads SASEGT. CDR3: CASSQVRANVLTF. The DNA of the CDR3 is TGTGCCAGCAGCCAGGTGAGGGCCAACGTCCTGACTTTC.

This sequence joins TRBV6-4 and TRBJ2-3; D gene ambiguous. Germline assignment: CDR1 MRHNA and CDR2 SNTAGT. CDR3 length: 14 residues. Trimming took off 5 bases at V and 2 bases at J, with 11 bases between the two ends. The CDR3 loop is CASSRLLNTDTQYF. The CDR3 DNA is TGTGCCAGCAGTAGACTCCTTAACACAGATACGCAGTATTTT.

The V call is TRBV23-1, the J call TRBJ2-7, with 15 bases aligning to TRBD2. TRBV23-1 is treated as an ORF (open reading frame) with a function not yet certain. V trimming: 3 bases; J trimming: 0 bases; junction bases outside the gene matches: 6. The CDR3 has 18 amino acids. As DNA, the CDR3 is TGCGCCAGCAGTCAGCCAGGACTAGCGGGAGGGAGCTCCTACGAGCAGTACTTC. It encodes CASSQPGLAGGSSYEQYF.

The J gene is TRBJ1-1, the V gene TRBV5-1; 9 nucleotides agree with TRBD1. This CDR3 region has 14 residues. V lost 3 bases, J lost 5 bases, and 5 bases stayed unmatched. Looked up from germline, CDR1 is SGHRS and CDR2 is YFSETQ. CDR3 DNA: TGCGCCAGCAGCTCGGGACAGGGTTGGACTGAAGCTTTCTTT. Translated: CASSSGQGWTEAFF.

The V gene is TRBV27, the J gene TRBJ2-1; 8 bases agree with TRBD2. The CDR3 spans 15 residues. CDR1 and CDR2 (germline): MNHEY, SMNVEV (reference sequence). V shed 7 bases, J shed 6 bases, and the junction held 11 bases outside the gene matches. The CDR3 loop reads CASTGRASGFNEQFF. CDR3 nucleotides: TGTGCCAGCACAGGGCGGGCTAGCGGGTTCAATGAGCAGTTCTTC.

This chain joins TRBV5-4 and TRBJ2-7, with D perhaps TRBD2 (6 bases). V was cut by 7 bases and J by 7 bases, with 27 bases left in between. CDR3 length: 16 amino acids. CDR1 and CDR2 from the germline V gene are SGHNT and YYREEE (reference sequence). The CDR3 region has the DNA TGTGCCAGCTCCTCATTTACCGGGACTGGGGGGAGGGAGCAGTACTTC. Translation: CASSSFTGTGGREQYF.

The genes are TRBV20-1 and TRBJ2-1; TRBD1 might be the D (6 bases). V lost 4 bases and J 6 bases, leaving 7 bases between the germline ends. This CDR3 is built from 11 residues. Germline CDR1 is DFQATT and CDR2 is SNEGSKA (reference sequence). The CDR3 region has the DNA TGCAGTGCTAAGGGGGTCAATGAGCAGTTCTTC. Its protein is CSAKGVNEQFF.

V gene TRBV25-1 combines with J gene TRBJ2-3; D ambiguous. CDR1 MGHDK and CDR2 SYGVNS come from the germline V gene. V was shortened by 2 bases and J by 0 bases, with 9 bases between the two germline ends. The CDR3 loop spans 15 amino acids. CDR3 DNA sequence: TGTGCCAGCAGTGAAGAGGTCTATAGCACAGATACGCAGTATTTT. Protein: CASSEEVYSTDTQYF.

The chain employs TRBV7-6 and TRBJ2-2; 8 bases are a match to TRBD2. The CDR3 is made up of 14 amino acids. Germline CDR1 and CDR2: SGHVS and FNYEAQ. Unmatched junction bases numbered 4, after V lost 4 bases and J lost 6 bases. CDR3: CASSSTSAAGELFF. The DNA for the CDR3 is TGTGCCAGCAGCTCGACTAGCGCGGCCGGGGAGCTGTTTTTT.